The present T cell receptor beta chain was sequenced within a study of T cell responses to AZD1222 COVID-19 vaccine. CDR3 length equals 13 residues. Germline lookup yields CDR1 SNHLY and CDR2 FYNNEI. Trimming took 9 bases from V and 3 from J, leaving 14 bases between them. The repertoire was sequenced with immunoSEQ multiplex PCR; TCRdb's copy has only in-frame clones and lacks some. This table has 130,000 or so clones, more than 85% appearing once. The clonotype originates from an adult who received the AZD1222 COVID-19 vaccine. The chain recombines TRBV2 with TRBJ1-1; no definite D call. The starting material was peripheral blood, obtained 28 days after the second AZD1222 dose. CDR3 loop: CASLRLGYTEAFF. In DNA, the CDR3 is TGTGCCAGTCTCCGATTAGGCTACACTGAAGCTTTCTTT.